This T cell receptor beta chain was identified during a study of T cell changes during pregnancy in multiple sclerosis. The ends lost 5 bases at V and 9 bases at J; junction bases unmatched: 5. CDR1 PRHDT and CDR2 FYEKMQ come from the germline V gene (reference sequence). The CDR3 runs to 14 residues. Sequencing used immunoSEQ multiplex PCR; TCRdb keeps in-frame clones, though not all of them. The sample shows tens of thousands of clones, roughly 92% of them seen only once. This rearrangement joins TRBV13 to TRBJ1-6, with 9 positions matching TRBD1. This TCR derives from a female donor in good health, enrolled as a control in a pregnancy study. The sequencing used peripheral blood, collected after pregnancy. The CDR3 region has the DNA TGTGCCAGCAGCCCGTACAGGGGGCTTTCACCCCTCCACTTT. The encoded protein is CASSPYRGLSPLHF.